This T cell receptor (beta chain) comes out of a study of PD-L1 blockade in urothelial cancer. Study details: T cell content in blood samples showed a median of 141,255.

Profiling relied on immunoSEQ multiplex PCR, and the TCRdb table lists in-frame clones only, not all of them. The table records roughly 50,000 clones, about 75% of them present only once. Time point described: pretreatment peripheral blood. V was shortened by 0 bases and J by 0 bases, with 9 bases between the two germline ends. Germline CDR1 reads LGHNA; CDR2 reads YNFKEQ. This CDR3 has 17 residues. The chain carries TRBV4-2 and TRBJ2-6; a possible D gene is TRBD2 (5 bases). The sequenced sample was PBMCs, obtained around atezolizumab (anti-PD-L1) treatment. The source of this sequence is a man aged 65-85 years with urothelial cancer. CDR3 amino acids: CASSQDRRSSGANVLTF. The CDR3 DNA sequence: TGTGCCAGCAGCCAAGATCGGAGGAGCTCTGGGGCCAACGTCCTGACTTTC.